These 9 T cell receptor beta chains were all obtained from the same sample, sequenced in a study of shared clonotypes between healthy human individuals. Generated by immunoSEQ multiplex PCR, the TCRdb table keeps only in-frame clones and is missing some. Of about 1.5 million clones listed, more than 95% are singletons. Sequenced: naive CD4+ T cells sorted from blood. Subset specified: CD45RA+ positively selected. The receptors come from a young man in good health.

The chain is built from TRBV18 and TRBJ2-1, with 9 bases aligning to TRBD2. Germline CDR1 KGHSH, CDR2 LQKENI. This CDR3 has 19 residues. V shed 3 bases and J 10 bases; nucleotides not matched to a gene: 22. This CDR3 reads CASSPIALLAGAPPGEQFF. DNA of the CDR3: TGTGCCAGCTCACCTATAGCCTTATTAGCGGGAGCGCCCCCGGGAGAGCAGTTCTTC.

This chain links TRBV19 with TRBJ2-5; 10 bases line up with TRBD2. This CDR3 spans 12 amino acids. CDR1 LNHDA and CDR2 SQIVND come from the germline V gene (reference sequence). Trimming cost V 10 bases and J 4 bases; bases outside gene matches: 3. The CDR3 here is CAKLAGRETQYF. The DNA for the CDR3 is TGTGCCAAACTAGCGGGAAGAGAGACCCAGTACTTC.

The chain is built from TRBV10-3 and TRBJ2-7; 8 bases align to TRBD1. This CDR3 region has 15 residues. V shed 3 bases, J shed 0 bases, and the junction held 4 bases outside the gene matches. Germline V gives CDR1 ENHRY, CDR2 SYGVKD. CDR3: CAISDPGQVSYEQYF. CDR3 DNA sequence: TGTGCCATCAGTGATCCGGGACAGGTCTCCTACGAGCAGTACTTC.

V usage is TRBV29-1 and J usage is TRBJ2-5; 10 nucleotides line up with TRBD2. CDR1 is SQVTM and CDR2 is ANQGSEA in the germline V gene. The V segment lost 7 bases and the J segment 0 bases; nucleotides outside the gene matches: 8. CDR3 length equals 15 residues. The chain's CDR3 is CSAALAGGNQETQYF. CDR3 nucleotides: TGCAGCGCTGCCTTAGCGGGAGGCAACCAAGAGACCCAGTACTTC. Full variable domain (outside the CDR3, taken from reference TRBV29-1 and TRBJ2-5): SAVISQKPSRDICQRGTSLTIQCQVDSQVTMMFWYRQQPGQSLTLIATANQGSEATYESGFVIDKFPISRPNLTFSTLTVSNMSPEDSSIYLCSAALAGGNQETQYFGPGTRLLVL.

In regard to this clone: This same CDR3 is encoded by further DNA sequences in the sample. This rearrangement joins TRBV9 to TRBJ2-1, with a possible D match to TRBD2 (5 bases). The CDR3 consists of 15 residues. Germline CDR1 is SGDLS and CDR2 is YYNGEE. V was trimmed by 1 base and J by 4 bases, leaving 12 bases between them. CDR3 sequence: CASSVRGDSYNEQFF. The CDR3 DNA reads TGTGCCAGCAGCGTACGGGGAGACTCTTACAATGAGCAGTTCTTC. The full variable domain, its missing parts supplied by reference TRBV9 and TRBJ2-1, is DSGVTQTPKHLITATGQRVTLRCSPRSGDLSVYWYQQSLDQGLQFLIQYYNGEERAKGNILERFSAQQFPDLHSELNLSSLELGDSALYFCASSVRGDSYNEQFFGPGTRLTVL.

The V call is TRBV18, the J call TRBJ1-4; D remains unclear. This CDR3 region has 14 residues. V was shortened by 6 bases and J by 8 bases, with 16 bases between the two germline ends. Germline V lookup: CDR1 KGHSH, CDR2 LQKENI. CDR3 sequence: CASSTDPEGEKLFF. CDR3 DNA sequence: TGTGCCAGCTCTACAGATCCTGAGGGAGAAAAACTGTTTTTT.

Points on this clone: The same CDR3 arises from other DNA sequences in this sample as well. V and J are TRBV28 and TRBJ2-7; D unresolved. The germline V gene encodes CDR1 MDHEN and CDR2 SYDVKM. V was trimmed by 6 bases and J by 3 bases, leaving 6 bases between them. This CDR3 spans 11 amino acids. CDR3 DNA sequence: TGTGCCAGCAGGGGCGGCTACGAGCAGTACTTC. It translates to CASRGGYEQYF.

This chain links TRBV6-1 with TRBJ2-5, with 9 bases that match TRBD2. The CDR3 loop spans 19 amino acids. Germline values: CDR1 MNHNS, CDR2 SASEGT. The V gene end was trimmed by 0 bases and the J gene end by 0 bases; junction bases not matched to a gene: 11. The CDR3 DNA reads as TGTGCCAGCAGTGAAGCGGGATGGGGACTAGCAGGGTACCAAGAGACCCAGTACTTC. It specifies CASSEAGWGLAGYQETQYF.

J is TRBJ2-7 and V is TRBV20-1; D may correspond to TRBD1 or TRBD2 (5 bases each). CDR1 DFQATT and CDR2 SNEGSKA come from the germline V gene (reference sequence). This CDR3 region has 11 residues. V gave up 5 bases and J gave up 7 bases, with 12 bases separating them. The DNA of the CDR3 is TGCAGTGCTTTGGGGCGCGGGGAGCAGTACTTC. This sequence encodes CSALGRGEQYF.